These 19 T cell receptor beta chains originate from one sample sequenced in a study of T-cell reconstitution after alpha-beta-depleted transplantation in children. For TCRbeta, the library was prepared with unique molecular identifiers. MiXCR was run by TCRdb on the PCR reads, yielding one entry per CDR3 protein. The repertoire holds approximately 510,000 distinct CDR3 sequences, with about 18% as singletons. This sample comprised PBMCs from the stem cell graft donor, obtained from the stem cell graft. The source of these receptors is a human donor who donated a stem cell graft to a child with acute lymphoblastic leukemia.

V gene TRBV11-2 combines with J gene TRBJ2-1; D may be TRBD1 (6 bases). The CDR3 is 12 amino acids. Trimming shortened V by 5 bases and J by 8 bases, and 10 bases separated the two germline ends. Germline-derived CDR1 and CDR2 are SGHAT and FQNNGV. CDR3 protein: CASSPGEDEQFF. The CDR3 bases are TGTGCCAGCAGCCCAGGGGAAGATGAGCAGTTCTTC. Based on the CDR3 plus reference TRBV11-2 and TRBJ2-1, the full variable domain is EAGVAQSPRYKIIEKRQSVAFWCNPISGHATLYWYQQILGQGPKLLIQFQNNGVVDDSQLPKDRFSAERLKGVDSTLKIQPAKLEDSAVYLCASSPGEDEQFFGPGTRLTVL.

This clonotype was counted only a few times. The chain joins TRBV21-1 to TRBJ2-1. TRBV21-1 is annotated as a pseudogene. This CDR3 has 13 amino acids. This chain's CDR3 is CASSKEVAGEQFF. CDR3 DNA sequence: TGTGCCAGCAGCAAAGAGGTGGCCGGCGAGCAGTTCTTC.

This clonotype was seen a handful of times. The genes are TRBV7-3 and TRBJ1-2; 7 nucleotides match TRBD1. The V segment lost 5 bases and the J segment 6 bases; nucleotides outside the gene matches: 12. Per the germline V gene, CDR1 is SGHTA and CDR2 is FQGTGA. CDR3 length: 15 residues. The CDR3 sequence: CASSAAQGRIDGYTF. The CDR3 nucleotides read TGTGCCAGCAGCGCCGCACAGGGGAGGATTGATGGCTACACCTTC.

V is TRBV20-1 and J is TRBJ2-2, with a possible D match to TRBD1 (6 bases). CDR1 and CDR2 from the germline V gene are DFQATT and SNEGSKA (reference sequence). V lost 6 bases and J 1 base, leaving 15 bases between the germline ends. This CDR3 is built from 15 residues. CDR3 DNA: TGCAGTGCCCACCTGGTCAGGGGGAACACCGGGGAGCTGTTTTTT. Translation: CSAHLVRGNTGELFF.

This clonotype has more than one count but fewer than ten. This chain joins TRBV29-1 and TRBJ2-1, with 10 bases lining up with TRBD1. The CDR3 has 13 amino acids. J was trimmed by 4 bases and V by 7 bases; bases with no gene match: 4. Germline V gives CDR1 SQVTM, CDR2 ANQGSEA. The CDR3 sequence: CSADRGRYNEQFF. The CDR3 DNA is TGCAGCGCAGACAGGGGGCGGTACAATGAGCAGTTCTTC.

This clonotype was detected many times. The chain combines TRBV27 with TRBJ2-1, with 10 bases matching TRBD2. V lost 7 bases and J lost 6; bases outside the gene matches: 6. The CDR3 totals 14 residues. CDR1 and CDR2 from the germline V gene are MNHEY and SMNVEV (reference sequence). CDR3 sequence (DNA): TGTGCCAGCAACACAGCGGGAGGGCCCAATGAGCAGTTCTTC. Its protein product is CASNTAGGPNEQFF.

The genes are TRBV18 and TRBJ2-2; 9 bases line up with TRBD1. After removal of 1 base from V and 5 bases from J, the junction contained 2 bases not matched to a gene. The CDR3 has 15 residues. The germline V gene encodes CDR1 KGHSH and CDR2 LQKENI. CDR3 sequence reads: CASSPRTGETGELFF. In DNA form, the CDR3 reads TGTGCCAGCTCACCACGGACAGGGGAAACCGGGGAGCTGTTTTTT.

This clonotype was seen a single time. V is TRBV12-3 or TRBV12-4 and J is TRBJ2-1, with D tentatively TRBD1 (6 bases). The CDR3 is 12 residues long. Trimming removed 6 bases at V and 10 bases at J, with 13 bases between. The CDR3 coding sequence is TGTGCCAGCAGCTGGACAGTAGGGGAGCAGTTCTTC. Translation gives CASSWTVGEQFF.

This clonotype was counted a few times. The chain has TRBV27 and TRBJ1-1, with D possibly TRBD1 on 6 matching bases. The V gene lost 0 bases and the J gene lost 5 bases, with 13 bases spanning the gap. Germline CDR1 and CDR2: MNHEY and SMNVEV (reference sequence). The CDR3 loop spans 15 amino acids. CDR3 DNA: TGTGCCAGCAGTTTATCGGGGGGCTGGTTGACTGAAGCTTTCTTT. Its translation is CASSLSGGWLTEAFF.

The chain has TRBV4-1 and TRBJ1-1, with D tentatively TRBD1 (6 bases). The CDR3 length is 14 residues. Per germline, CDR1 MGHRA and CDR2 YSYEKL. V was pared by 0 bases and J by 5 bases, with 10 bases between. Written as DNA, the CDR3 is TGCGCCAGCAGCCAAGAGACAGGAGTGACTGAAGCTTTCTTT. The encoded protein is CASSQETGVTEAFF.

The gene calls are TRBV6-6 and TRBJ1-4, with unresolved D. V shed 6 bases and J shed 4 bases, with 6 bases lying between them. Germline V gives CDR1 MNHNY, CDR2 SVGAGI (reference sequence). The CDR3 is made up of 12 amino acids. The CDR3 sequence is CASRENNEKLFF. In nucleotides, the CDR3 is TGTGCCAGCAGGGAAAATAATGAAAAACTGTTTTTT.

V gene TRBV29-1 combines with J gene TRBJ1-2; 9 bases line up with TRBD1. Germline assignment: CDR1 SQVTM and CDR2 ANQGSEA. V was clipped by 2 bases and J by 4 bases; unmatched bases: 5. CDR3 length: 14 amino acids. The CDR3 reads CSVETGGRGYGYTF. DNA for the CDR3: TGCAGCGTTGAAACAGGGGGCCGGGGCTATGGCTACACCTTC.

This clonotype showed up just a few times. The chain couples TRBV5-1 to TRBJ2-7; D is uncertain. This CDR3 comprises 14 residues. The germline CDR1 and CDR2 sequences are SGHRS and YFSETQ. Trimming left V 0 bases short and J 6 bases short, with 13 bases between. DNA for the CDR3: TGCGCCAGCAGCTTGGGCGGCACCCCGTCCGAGCAGTACTTC. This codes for CASSLGGTPSEQYF. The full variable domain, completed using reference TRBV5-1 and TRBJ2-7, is KAGVTQTPRYLIKTRGQQVTLSCSPISGHRSVSWYQQTPGQGLQFLFEYFSETQRNKGNFPGRFSGRQFSNSRSEMNVSTLELGDSALYLCASSLGGTPSEQYFGPGTRLTVT.

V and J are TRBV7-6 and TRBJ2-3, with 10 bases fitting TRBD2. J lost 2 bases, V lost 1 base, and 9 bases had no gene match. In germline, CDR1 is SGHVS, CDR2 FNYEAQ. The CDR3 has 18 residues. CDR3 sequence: CASSLGILAGDFTDTQYF. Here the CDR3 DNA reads TGTGCCAGCAGCTTAGGAATCCTAGCGGGAGATTTCACAGATACGCAGTATTTT.

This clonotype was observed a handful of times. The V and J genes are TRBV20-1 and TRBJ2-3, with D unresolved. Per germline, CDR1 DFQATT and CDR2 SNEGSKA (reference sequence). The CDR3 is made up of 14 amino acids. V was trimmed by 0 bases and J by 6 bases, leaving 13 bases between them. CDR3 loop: CSARDLNVYDTQYF. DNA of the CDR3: TGCAGTGCTAGAGATCTGAACGTCTACGATACGCAGTATTTT.

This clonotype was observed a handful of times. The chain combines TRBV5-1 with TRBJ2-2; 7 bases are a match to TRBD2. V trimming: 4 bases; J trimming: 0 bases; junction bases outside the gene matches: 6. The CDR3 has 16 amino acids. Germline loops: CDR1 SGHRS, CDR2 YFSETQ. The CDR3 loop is CASSDQAGANTGELFF. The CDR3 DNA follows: TGCGCCAGCAGCGACCAGGCGGGAGCGAACACCGGGGAGCTGTTTTTT.

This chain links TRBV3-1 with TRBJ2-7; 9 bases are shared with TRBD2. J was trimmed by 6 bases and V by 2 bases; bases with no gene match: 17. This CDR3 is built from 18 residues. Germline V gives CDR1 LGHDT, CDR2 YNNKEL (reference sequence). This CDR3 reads CASSQLGLARRGTSEQYF. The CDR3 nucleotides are TGTGCCAGCAGCCAACTGGGACTAGCTAGGCGAGGGACCTCCGAGCAGTACTTC.

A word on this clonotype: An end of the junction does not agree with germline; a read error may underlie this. CDR3 sequence reads: CASSLTSYHEQYF. The CDR3 nucleotides are TGTGCTAGCAGCTTGACTAGTTACCACGAGCAGTACTTC. The chain has TRBV5-5 and TRBJ2-7, with a possible D match to TRBD2 (6 bases). Germline CDR1 reads SGHKS; CDR2 reads YYEKEE (reference sequence). The CDR3 sequence is 13 residues long.

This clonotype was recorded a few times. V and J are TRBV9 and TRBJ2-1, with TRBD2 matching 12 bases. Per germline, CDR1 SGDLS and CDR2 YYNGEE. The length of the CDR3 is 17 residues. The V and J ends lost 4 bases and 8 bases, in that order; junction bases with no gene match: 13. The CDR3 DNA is TGTGCCAGCAGCCAAGACCCTAGCGGGAGGGCCAGCCATGAGCAGTTCTTC. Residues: CASSQDPSGRASHEQFF.